This entry lists 22 T cell receptor beta chains sequenced from one sample in a study of T cell changes during pregnancy in multiple sclerosis. Using immunoSEQ multiplex PCR, the repertoire was profiled, and TCRdb retains in-frame clones only, with some absent. There are tens of thousands of clones in the sample; around nine tenths occur only once, and 0.9% lies in the top ten. The material sequenced was CD4+ T cells from peripheral blood mononuclear cells, taken after pregnancy. These receptors all stem from a female donor with multiple sclerosis, enrolled in a pregnancy study.

The chain employs TRBV2 and TRBJ2-5, with 7 bases aligning to TRBD2. Germline V gives CDR1 SNHLY, CDR2 FYNNEI. There are 15 residues in the CDR3. The V segment lost 3 bases and the J segment 1 base; nucleotides outside the gene matches: 5. The CDR3 nucleotides are TGTGCCAGCAGTGAGGGGCGGGGGACCCAAGAGACCCAGTACTTC. This encodes CASSEGRGTQETQYF.

The genes are TRBV6-6 and TRBJ1-1; D is perhaps TRBD1 (5 bases). The CDR3 is made up of 13 amino acids. V dropped 4 bases and J dropped 2 bases, with 8 bases sitting between them. Per germline, CDR1 MNHNY and CDR2 SVGAGI (reference sequence). CDR3: CASSSQGNTEAFF. The CDR3 region has the DNA TGTGCCAGCAGTTCCCAGGGTAACACTGAAGCTTTCTTT.

The chain carries TRBV28 and TRBJ1-1; TRBD1 matches 7 bases. The junction had 6 bases not matched to a gene; V was cut back by 4 bases and J by 1 base. The germline V gene encodes CDR1 MDHEN and CDR2 SYDVKM. The CDR3 loop spans 15 amino acids. The CDR3: CASSSTGDPNTEAFF. The DNA for the CDR3 is TGTGCCAGCAGTTCAACAGGGGATCCGAACACTGAAGCTTTCTTT.

The genes are TRBV19 and TRBJ1-5; D perhaps matches TRBD1 (5 bases). Germline CDR1 LNHDA, CDR2 SQIVND (reference sequence). Trimming took 4 bases from V and 11 from J, leaving 15 bases between them. This CDR3 has 13 residues. The CDR3 spells CASSRGTAFSQHF. CDR3 bases: TGTGCCAGTAGTAGAGGGACTGCATTTTCCCAGCATTTT.

CDR3 sequence (DNA): TGTGCCAGCAGCCCCCGGACAGGGGGCTACGAGCAGTACTTC. Translation: CASSPRTGGYEQYF. The gene calls are TRBV14 and TRBJ2-7, with 10 bases lining up with TRBD1. Losses at the gene ends were 4 bases for V and 3 bases for J; bases not matched to a gene: 3. The germline gives CDR1 SGHDN, CDR2 FVKESK. The CDR3 extends over 14 amino acids.

This chain connects TRBV9 to TRBJ2-3; 8 bases agree with TRBD2. Germline CDR1 SGDLS, CDR2 YYNGEE. CDR3 size: 17 residues. Trimming cost V 0 bases and J 0 bases; bases outside gene matches: 6. CDR3 coding DNA: TGTGCCAGCAGCGTAGCTGGGGCGGGGGGCAGCACAGATACGCAGTATTTT. Its protein product is CASSVAGAGGSTDTQYF.

V usage is TRBV19 and J usage is TRBJ1-5; D is unresolved. V gave up 7 bases and J gave up 0 bases, with 13 bases separating them. This CDR3 contains 15 residues. In germline, CDR1 is LNHDA, CDR2 SQIVND (reference sequence). The CDR3 reads CASIPGPYSNQPQHF. The CDR3 bases are TGTGCCAGTATTCCTGGGCCTTATAGCAATCAGCCCCAGCATTTT.

The chain employs TRBV14 and TRBJ2-7; tentative D call: TRBD1 (5 bases). The V end was cut by 4 bases, the J end by 0 bases, with 13 bases between. CDR3 length equals 15 residues. Germline assignment: CDR1 SGHDN and CDR2 FVKESK. The CDR3 protein is CASSPRQLSSYEQYF. In DNA, the CDR3 is TGTGCCAGCAGCCCCCGACAGTTAAGCTCCTACGAGCAGTACTTC.

The chain employs TRBV6-5 and TRBJ1-6, with 7 nucleotides matching TRBD1. The V gene's germline CDR1 is MNHEY and CDR2 SVGAGI. The CDR3 spans 15 residues. The trim removed 2 bases at V and 7 bases at J, leaving 5 bases unmatched. The CDR3 bases are TGTGCCAGCAGTTACAAGGGACAGCCAAATTCACCCCTCCACTTT. Its translation is CASSYKGQPNSPLHF.

This chain uses TRBV5-1 with TRBJ2-7; 8 nucleotides align to TRBD1. The CDR3 has 14 amino acids. CDR1 and CDR2 from the germline V gene are SGHRS and YFSETQ. V lost 4 bases and J lost 1; bases outside the gene matches: 4. CDR3: CASSGGQVSYEQYF. DNA for the CDR3: TGCGCCAGCAGCGGGGGACAGGTTTCCTACGAGCAGTACTTC.

The V gene is TRBV19, the J gene TRBJ1-1, with 8 bases aligning to TRBD1. The V gene's germline CDR1 is LNHDA and CDR2 SQIVND (reference sequence). Losses at the gene ends were 5 bases for V and 5 bases for J; bases not matched to a gene: 7. The CDR3 sequence is 14 residues long. The CDR3 spells CASSSRTGWTEAFF. DNA for the CDR3: TGTGCCAGTAGTTCCCGGACAGGGTGGACTGAAGCTTTCTTT.

The rearrangement uses TRBV29-1 and TRBJ2-7; D perhaps matches TRBD1 (6 bases). V lost 8 bases and J 7 bases, leaving 15 bases between the germline ends. Per germline, CDR1 SQVTM and CDR2 ANQGSEA. The CDR3 contains 11 residues. The CDR3 loop is CSSRDTSEQYF. Written as DNA, the CDR3 is TGCAGCTCCCGGGACACGTCGGAGCAGTACTTC.

The genes are TRBV2 and TRBJ1-4, with 7 bases matching TRBD1. CDR1 and CDR2 (germline): SNHLY, FYNNEI. The CDR3 runs 16 residues. V gave up 3 bases and J gave up 11 bases; unmatched junction bases: 15. In nucleotides, the CDR3 is TGTGCCAGCAGTGAGGACAGGACAGGAGGAAATATGAAACTGTTTTTT. Translating gives CASSEDRTGGNMKLFF.

CDR3 amino acids: CASSQVGDSRGEKLFF. DNA for the CDR3: TGCGCCAGCAGCCAGGTTGGGGACAGCAGGGGTGAAAAACTGTTTTTT. The chain is built from TRBV4-3 and TRBJ1-4, with TRBD1 matching over 7 bases. The CDR3 runs 16 residues. CDR1 and CDR2 from the germline V gene are LGHNA and YSLEER. Trimming took 3 bases from V and 7 from J; bases not matched to a gene: 11.

This rearrangement joins TRBV10-3 to TRBJ2-3; 7 bases fit TRBD2. The germline V gene has CDR1 ENHRY and CDR2 SYGVKD. V was clipped by 0 bases and J by 5 bases; unmatched bases: 5. CDR3 length: 15 amino acids. Here the CDR3 DNA reads TGTGCCATCAGTGAGTCGTCGGGGGGAGGAGATACGCAGTATTTT. This translates into CAISESSGGGDTQYF.

Here the CDR3 reads CASSLPDRRDYTF. CDR3 sequence (DNA): TGTGCCAGTAGTCTCCCGGACAGGCGTGACTACACCTTC. The genes are TRBV19 and TRBJ1-2; 7 bases are shared with TRBD1. Germline V CDR1 and CDR2: LNHDA, SQIVND (reference sequence). This CDR3 is built from 13 residues. The V and J ends lost 5 bases and 10 bases, in that order; junction bases with no gene match: 10.

The chain uses TRBV30 and TRBJ2-1, with 8 positions matching TRBD1. This CDR3 contains 13 residues. J gave up 12 bases and V 2 bases, and 9 bases lay outside the gene matches. Germline lookup yields CDR1 GTSNPN and CDR2 SVGIG (reference sequence). Here the CDR3 reads CAWSTLLGTGQFF. In DNA, the CDR3 is TGTGCCTGGAGTACCCTCTTGGGGACAGGGCAGTTCTTC. Full variable domain (rest looked up from reference TRBV30 and TRBJ2-1): SQTIHQWPATLVQPVGSPLSLECTVEGTSNPNLYWYRQAAGRGLQLLFYSVGIGQISSEVPQNLSASRPQDRQFILSSKKLLLSDSGFYLCAWSTLLGTGQFFGPGTRLTVL.

This sequence joins TRBV27 and TRBJ1-1; 10 nucleotides agree with TRBD1. CDR1 and CDR2 from the germline V gene are MNHEY and SMNVEV (reference sequence). V was clipped by 5 bases and J by 1 base; unmatched bases: 4. This CDR3 is 15 amino acids long. This CDR3 is CASSPRDRGNTEAFF. CDR3 coding DNA: TGTGCCAGCAGTCCTCGGGACAGGGGGAACACTGAAGCTTTCTTT.

The chain employs TRBV28 and TRBJ1-5, with 7 bases fitting TRBD1. Germline lookup yields CDR1 MDHEN and CDR2 SYDVKM. This CDR3 spans 14 amino acids. Trimming removed 6 bases from V and 5 bases from J; junction bases left unmatched: 7. CDR3: CASRAGTAHQPQHF. The DNA of the CDR3 is TGTGCCAGCAGGGCCGGGACAGCTCATCAGCCCCAGCATTTT.

The chain is built from TRBV11-2 and TRBJ2-5, with a possible D match to TRBD2 (5 bases). The V end lost 1 base, the J end lost 5 bases, and 14 bases lay between the germline ends. The germline V gene has CDR1 SGHAT and CDR2 FQNNGV. The CDR3 contains 15 residues. CDR3 loop: CASSLGSSTGETQYF. In DNA, the CDR3 is TGTGCCAGCAGCTTAGGGTCTAGTACGGGGGAGACCCAGTACTTC.

CDR3 in DNA: TGTGCCAGCAGCTTGGGATGGTCCAGGCACACTGAAGCTTTCTTT. This translates into CASSLGWSRHTEAFF. This chain links TRBV5-6 with TRBJ1-1; D not resolved. In germline, CDR1 is SGHDT, CDR2 YYEEEE. The CDR3 length is 15 residues. The ends were cut back, 0 bases at V and 3 bases at J, with 12 bases in the middle.

The chain employs TRBV19 and TRBJ1-3, with D maybe TRBD1 (6 bases). V gave up 7 bases and J gave up 4 bases, with 11 bases separating them. The germline V gene encodes CDR1 LNHDA and CDR2 SQIVND (reference sequence). This CDR3 is 13 amino acids long. The CDR3, as DNA: TGTGCCAGTAATGGACAGTTCGGAAACACCATATATTTT. Amino acids: CASNGQFGNTIYF.